A single sample is the source of the 17 T cell receptor beta chains below, sequenced in a study of T cells in Graves' hyperthyroidism and ophthalmopathy. Using RNA transcripts as the source, TCR beta CDR3 regions were amplified. A first-round RT-PCR of the TCR CDR3 used the HTBI primer set. TCRdb re-called the multiplex PCR reads through MiXCR, storing one row per CDR3 protein. The sample contains 200,000 to 250,000 distinct CDR3 sequences, 17% of which appear only once. The specimen was blood. The receptors stem from a man aged 45 to 65 with Graves' hyperthyroidism.

The chain employs TRBV5-1 and TRBJ2-1, with D tentatively TRBD1 or TRBD2 (7 bases each). Trimming stripped 3 bases from V and 8 bases from J, with 15 bases between. The CDR3 contains 14 residues. Germline lookup yields CDR1 SGHRS and CDR2 YFSETQ. The CDR3 reads CASSSGEGADEQFF. For the CDR3, the DNA is TGCGCCAGCAGCTCCGGGGAGGGGGCGGATGAGCAGTTCTTC.

This clonotype occurred many times. The DNA of the CDR3 is TGCAGCGTTGCGGGGGCAGGGGATTATCAGCCCCAGCATTTT. Amino acids: CSVAGAGDYQPQHF. The J gene is TRBJ1-5, the V gene TRBV29-1; D perhaps matches TRBD1 (6 bases). The CDR3 is 14 amino acids. Between the trimmed V and J ends, which lost 4 bases and 5 bases, there was a span of 15 bases. Germline V CDR1 and CDR2: SQVTM, ANQGSEA.

Details on this clonotype: This may be a read error: a much more frequent sequence differs by one nucleotide. This chain links TRBV7-2 with TRBJ2-1; D gene unclear. CDR3 size: 15 residues. The V end lost 5 bases, the J end lost 5 bases, and 16 bases lay between the germline ends. Germline CDR1 SGHTA, CDR2 FQGNSA. The CDR3 bases are TGTGCCAGCAGCGTAACGGATCATATCGACAATGAGCAGTTCTTC. Translation: CASSVTDHIDNEQFF. Full variable domain (remainder filled in from reference TRBV7-2 and TRBJ2-1): GAGVSQSPSNKVTEKGKDVELRCDPISGHTALYWYRQSLGQGLEFLIYFQGNSAPDKSGLPSDRFSAERTGGSVSTLTIQRTQQEDSAVYLCASSVTDHIDNEQFFGPGTRLTVL.

In this sample, this clonotype turned up a few times. The chain joins TRBV19 to TRBJ2-1, with TRBD1 matching over 9 bases. Germline V gene sequence: CDR1 LNHDA, CDR2 SQIVND (reference sequence). Trimming removed 3 bases from V and 4 bases from J; junction bases left unmatched: 7. This CDR3 has 16 residues. The CDR3 protein is CASSMGTGSFYNEQFF. In DNA form, the CDR3 reads TGTGCCAGTAGTATGGGGACAGGGAGTTTTTACAATGAGCAGTTCTTC.

This clonotype was recorded at least ten times. J is TRBJ2-3 and V is TRBV5-1; tentatively, D is TRBD2 (6 bases). CDR1 SGHRS and CDR2 YFSETQ come from the germline V gene. The CDR3 sequence is 14 residues long. V lost 4 bases, J lost 2 bases, and 11 bases lay in between. CDR3 sequence: CASSPRGTTDTQYF. CDR3 DNA: TGCGCCAGCAGCCCGCGCGGGACCACAGATACGCAGTATTTT.

This clonotype has at least ten counts. V gene TRBV12-3 or TRBV12-4 combines with J gene TRBJ2-7, with TRBD1 matching over 7 bases. The V and J ends lost 3 bases and 3 bases, in that order; junction bases with no gene match: 2. This CDR3 comprises 13 residues. CDR3 nucleotides: TGTGCCAGCAGTTTCTGGGACAGCTACGAGCAGTACTTC. Protein sequence: CASSFWDSYEQYF.

This clonotype appeared many times. DNA of the CDR3: TGTGCCAGCAGTTTCTCCCCTCTAGCGGGAGGTAAAAACATTCAGTACTTC. It specifies CASSFSPLAGGKNIQYF. The genes are TRBV28 and TRBJ2-4, with TRBD2 identical over 11 bases. V lost 3 bases to trimming and J lost 4 bases; unmatched junction nucleotides: 8. The CDR3 is 17 residues long. Germline assignment: CDR1 MDHEN and CDR2 SYDVKM.

Ten or more counts support this clonotype. V and J are TRBV7-2 and TRBJ2-3; TRBD1 agrees at 9 bases. The CDR3 has 14 amino acids. The ends lost 5 bases at V and 3 bases at J; junction bases unmatched: 3. Germline lookup yields CDR1 SGHTA and CDR2 FQGNSA. The CDR3 DNA is TGTGCCAGCAGCGCCGACAGGGGGACAGATACGCAGTATTTT. Translating gives CASSADRGTDTQYF.

The J gene is TRBJ1-5, the V gene TRBV5-1, with a possible D match to TRBD1 (6 bases). CDR1 SGHRS and CDR2 YFSETQ come from the germline V gene. This CDR3 region has 15 residues. Trimming shortened V by 3 bases and J by 0 bases, and 10 bases separated the two germline ends. The CDR3 is CASSSGTNSNQPQHF. As DNA, the CDR3 is TGCGCCAGCAGCTCTGGGACAAATAGCAATCAGCCCCAGCATTTT.

This clonotype was counted between two and nine times. The rearrangement links TRBV11-2 to TRBJ2-2, with TRBD2 as a possible D gene (6 bases). In germline, CDR1 is SGHAT, CDR2 FQNNGV. V shed 5 bases and J shed 5 bases, with 15 bases lying between them. This CDR3 has 15 amino acids. This chain's CDR3 is CASSPLAGMTGELFF. For the CDR3, the DNA is TGTGCCAGCAGCCCCCTCGCGGGAATGACCGGGGAGCTGTTTTTT.

There are many counts of this clonotype. Here the CDR3 DNA reads TGTGCCAGCAGTCCGCGACAGGGCAAAAAGACCCAGTACTTC. Translation gives CASSPRQGKKTQYF. The chain carries TRBV12-3 or TRBV12-4 and TRBJ2-5; 7 bases match TRBD1. CDR3 size: 14 residues. J lost 6 bases, V lost 5 bases, and 9 bases had no gene match.

This clonotype was picked up many times. This chain uses TRBV27 with TRBJ2-5; 7 bases line up with TRBD1. Germline-derived CDR1 and CDR2 are MNHEY and SMNVEV (reference sequence). Trimming took 5 bases from V and 5 from J; bases not matched to a gene: 14. CDR3 length: 16 amino acids. This CDR3 is CASSPGTTGMVETQYF. For the CDR3, the DNA is TGTGCCAGCAGTCCCGGGACGACAGGGATGGTCGAGACCCAGTACTTC.

The gene calls are TRBV5-4 and TRBJ2-7; a weak D match, TRBD2 (6 bases). This CDR3 region has 13 residues. The V gene lost 2 bases and the J gene lost 10 bases, with 16 bases spanning the gap. Germline CDR1 SGHNT, CDR2 YYREEE (reference sequence). The CDR3 is CASSFRGWGEQYF. In DNA, the CDR3 is TGTGCCAGCAGCTTCCGGGGCTGGGGGGAACAGTACTTC.

As to this clonotype: This may arise from a read error, as a much more abundant clone is one base away. It is likely a read error, because the conserved phenylalanine at the end of the CDR3 is missing. The chain carries TRBV24-1 and TRBJ2-1, with 7 bases that match TRBD2. The V gene end was trimmed by 0 bases and the J gene end by 5 bases; junction bases not matched to a gene: 9. Germline V CDR1 and CDR2: KGHDR, SFDVKD. The length of the CDR3 is 17 residues. The CDR3 nucleotides read TGTGCCACCAGTGATTTGAAGGAGGGAGGGACGAACAATGAGCAGTTCTTA. Its translation is CATSDLKEGGTNNEQFL.

The chain is built from TRBV19 and TRBJ1-5, with TRBD1 matching 10 bases. The CDR3 runs 15 residues. V was pared by 3 bases and J by 6 bases, with 5 bases of the junction left unmatched. Germline V lookup: CDR1 LNHDA, CDR2 SQIVND (reference sequence). CDR3 sequence: CASSIPGTGAQPQHF. DNA for the CDR3: TGTGCCAGTAGTATTCCCGGGACAGGGGCTCAGCCCCAGCATTTT.

This clonotype was observed at least ten times. In nucleotides, the CDR3 is TGTGCCAGCAGCCGAGGACTAGCGGGAGCCTACAATGAGCAGTTCTTC. Encoded protein: CASSRGLAGAYNEQFF. The chain uses TRBV11-3 and TRBJ2-1, with 13 bases aligning to TRBD2. The CDR3 totals 16 residues. With V trimmed by 5 bases and J by 2 bases, 3 bases remained unmatched. The germline CDR1 and CDR2 sequences are SGHNT and YENEEA. The full variable domain, with the rest looked up from reference TRBV11-3 and TRBJ2-1, is EAGVVQSPRYKIIEKKQPVAFWCNPISGHNTLYWYLQNLGQGPELLIRYENEEAVDDSQLPKDRFSAERLKGVDSTLKIQPAELGDSAVYLCASSRGLAGAYNEQFFGPGTRLTVL.

This clonotype showed up many times. The CDR3 DNA reads TGTGCCAGCAGTTCCCACAGGGTTGGGACCTCAGGGATAAAACTGTTTTTT. It translates to CASSSHRVGTSGIKLFF. The rearrangement links TRBV28 to TRBJ1-4, with D maybe TRBD1 (6 bases). In germline, CDR1 is MDHEN, CDR2 SYDVKM. This CDR3 contains 17 residues. The ends were cut back, 4 bases at V and 10 bases at J, with 25 bases in the middle.